One sample yielded the 21 T cell receptor beta chains listed below, sequenced in a study of shared clonotypes between healthy human individuals. Sequencing was performed with immunoSEQ multiplex PCR; in TCRdb, only in-frame clones are kept and a portion is missing. Here the sample spans around 990,000 clones, around 77% being singletons. The sample consisted of memory CD4+ T cells from PBMCs. The subset was: CD45RA-negative fraction. These receptors were taken from a man younger than 35 in good health. Some clones in this sample may be carry-over from other donors' samples.

The V and J genes are TRBV6-1 and TRBJ2-3; TRBD2 might be the D (6 bases). Germline V gene lookup returns CDR1 MNHNS and CDR2 SASEGT. The CDR3 extends over 15 amino acids. Trimming took 2 bases from V and 6 from J, leaving 15 bases between them. The CDR3 reads CASSELQGGGDTQYF. CDR3 in DNA: TGTGCCAGCAGTGAATTGCAGGGTGGAGGGGATACGCAGTATTTT.

The rearrangement uses TRBV7-2 and TRBJ2-3; no reliable D call. The length of the CDR3 is 14 residues. CDR1 and CDR2 from the germline V gene are SGHTA and FQGNSA. Trimming left V 5 bases short and J 4 bases short, with 13 bases between. CDR3: CASSLARPADTQYF. Written as DNA, the CDR3 is TGTGCCAGCAGCCTCGCTCGGCCAGCAGATACGCAGTATTTT.

The J gene is TRBJ1-2, the V gene TRBV5-1, with unresolved D. This CDR3 is built from 13 residues. The V end lost 3 bases, the J end lost 8 bases, and 14 bases lay between the germline ends. Germline V gene sequence: CDR1 SGHRS, CDR2 YFSETQ. This CDR3 is CASSSEGSPGYTF. In DNA, the CDR3 is TGCGCCAGCAGCTCAGAGGGCAGCCCAGGCTACACCTTC. Drawing the rest from reference TRBV5-1 and TRBJ1-2, the complete variable domain is KAGVTQTPRYLIKTRGQQVTLSCSPISGHRSVSWYQQTPGQGLQFLFEYFSETQRNKGNFPGRFSGRQFSNSRSEMNVSTLELGDSALYLCASSSEGSPGYTFGSGTRLTVV.

This rearrangement joins TRBV7-2 to TRBJ2-3; the D is unclear. Trimming shortened V by 3 bases and J by 4 bases, and 11 bases separated the two germline ends. The CDR3 contains 14 residues. Germline CDR1 and CDR2: SGHTA and FQGNSA. The CDR3 protein is CASSFNQPPDTQYF. CDR3 nucleotides: TGTGCCAGCAGCTTTAATCAACCTCCAGATACGCAGTATTTT.

The chain carries TRBV9 and TRBJ2-5, with a possible D match to TRBD2 (7 bases). V lost 4 bases, J lost 5 bases, and 18 bases lay in between. The length of the CDR3 is 15 residues. Germline V gene sequence: CDR1 SGDLS, CDR2 YYNGEE. Here the CDR3 reads CASSLGGVVSETQYF. The CDR3 DNA reads TGTGCCAGCAGCTTAGGGGGGGTGGTCTCCGAGACCCAGTACTTC. Combining the CDR3 with reference TRBV9 and TRBJ2-5 gives the whole variable domain DSGVTQTPKHLITATGQRVTLRCSPRSGDLSVYWYQQSLDQGLQFLIQYYNGEERAKGNILERFSAQQFPDLHSELNLSSLELGDSALYFCASSLGGVVSETQYFGPGTRLLVL.

This chain connects TRBV7-2 to TRBJ1-1, with D possibly matching TRBD1 (5 bases). V was trimmed by 5 bases and J by 2 bases, leaving 15 bases between them. The CDR3 length is 15 residues. The germline gives CDR1 SGHTA, CDR2 FQGNSA. The CDR3 region is CASSVQGTVNTEAFF. The DNA of the CDR3 is TGTGCCAGCAGCGTACAAGGGACGGTCAACACTGAAGCTTTCTTT.

The sample holds one count of this clone. V usage is TRBV5-6 and J usage is TRBJ2-7; TRBD2 matches at 8 bases. V lost 2 bases to trimming and J lost 6 bases; unmatched junction nucleotides: 10. Germline-derived CDR1 and CDR2 are SGHDT and YYEEEE. The CDR3 contains 15 residues. CDR3 sequence: CASSFGGGLAIEQYF. Written as DNA, the CDR3 is TGTGCCAGCAGCTTTGGCGGGGGGCTGGCTATCGAGCAGTACTTC.

This clone appeared many times. The chain links TRBV30 to TRBJ2-1, with 8 bases lining up with TRBD1. The CDR3 runs to 14 residues. Looked up from germline, CDR1 is GTSNPN and CDR2 is SVGIG (reference sequence). V trimming: 5 bases; J trimming: 4 bases; junction bases outside the gene matches: 7. In nucleotides, the CDR3 is TGTGCCTGGTCGGGGACAGGCCGATACAATGAGCAGTTCTTC. Translated, it gives CAWSGTGRYNEQFF. Full variable domain (rest looked up from reference TRBV30 and TRBJ2-1): SQTIHQWPATLVQPVGSPLSLECTVEGTSNPNLYWYRQAAGRGLQLLFYSVGIGQISSEVPQNLSASRPQDRQFILSSKKLLLSDSGFYLCAWSGTGRYNEQFFGPGTRLTVL.

The gene calls are TRBV9 and TRBJ2-5, with TRBD2 matching 10 bases. Germline CDR1 is SGDLS and CDR2 is YYNGEE. This CDR3 is 16 amino acids long. V shed 3 bases, J shed 5 bases, and the junction held 10 bases outside the gene matches. The CDR3 region has the DNA TGTGCCAGCAGCGGGGGAGGACTAGCGGTACAGGAGACCCAGTACTTC. Residues: CASSGGGLAVQETQYF. Drawing the rest from reference TRBV9 and TRBJ2-5, the complete variable domain is DSGVTQTPKHLITATGQRVTLRCSPRSGDLSVYWYQQSLDQGLQFLIQYYNGEERAKGNILERFSAQQFPDLHSELNLSSLELGDSALYFCASSGGGLAVQETQYFGPGTRLLVL.

This chain uses TRBV2 with TRBJ2-2; TRBD1 aligns across 12 bases. Germline values: CDR1 SNHLY, CDR2 FYNNEI. The trim removed 8 bases at V and 5 bases at J, leaving 9 bases unmatched. The length of the CDR3 is 16 residues. As DNA, the CDR3 is TGTGCCAGCGGAAGGGGACAGGGGGCTTCTACCGGGGAGCTGTTTTTT. As protein: CASGRGQGASTGELFF.

The chain is built from TRBV10-3 and TRBJ2-7; D is unresolved. Germline assignment: CDR1 ENHRY and CDR2 SYGVKD. The CDR3 is 13 residues long. Trimming took off 0 bases at V and 5 bases at J, with 8 bases between the two ends. The CDR3 bases are TGTGCCATCAGTGAGTCCTCCACGAACGAGCAGTACTTC. Its translation is CAISESSTNEQYF.

The V and J genes are TRBV11-2 and TRBJ2-5; TRBD1 agrees at 10 bases. The CDR3 consists of 15 residues. The germline gives CDR1 SGHAT, CDR2 FQNNGV. Trimming cost V 5 bases and J 0 bases; bases outside gene matches: 3. The DNA for the CDR3 is TGTGCCAGCAGCAAGGGACAGGGGTACCAAGAGACCCAGTACTTC. Its protein is CASSKGQGYQETQYF.

This clone has ten or more counts. This CDR3 is also generated by other DNA sequences in the sample. This chain links TRBV2 with TRBJ2-1; TRBD2 aligns across 11 bases. The junction had 5 bases not matched to a gene; V was cut back by 6 bases and J by 4 bases. Germline values: CDR1 SNHLY, CDR2 FYNNEI. The CDR3 is made up of 15 amino acids. CDR3 amino acids: CASSDSGRAYNEQFF. CDR3 DNA sequence: TGTGCCAGCAGCGATAGCGGGAGGGCGTACAATGAGCAGTTCTTC.

The chain links TRBV28 to TRBJ1-3; D call uncertain. Deletions cut 0 bases from V and 1 base from J, with 13 bases between. CDR1 is MDHEN and CDR2 is SYDVKM in the germline V gene. This CDR3 is built from 17 residues. The chain's CDR3 is CASSLWEPRRSGNTIYF. In nucleotides, the CDR3 is TGTGCCAGCAGTTTATGGGAGCCTAGACGGTCTGGAAACACCATATATTTT.

This chain links TRBV28 with TRBJ2-7; 7 nucleotides match TRBD2. V was clipped by 6 bases and J by 2 bases; unmatched bases: 7. The CDR3 has 14 amino acids. Germline V gene lookup returns CDR1 MDHEN and CDR2 SYDVKM. The CDR3 region has the DNA TGTGCCAGCAGGAGGGCTAGCGGTACCTACGAGCAGTACTTC. It specifies CASRRASGTYEQYF.

This clone appeared a few times. The V and J genes are TRBV27 and TRBJ2-1; D remains ambiguous. The germline V gene has CDR1 MNHEY and CDR2 SMNVEV (reference sequence). CDR3 length: 13 residues. Trimming stripped 8 bases from V and 7 bases from J, with 15 bases between. DNA for the CDR3: TGTGCCAGCTACTCGCTCGAACAAAATGAGCAGTTCTTC. It encodes CASYSLEQNEQFF.

This clone was seen a handful of times. The V call is TRBV2, the J call TRBJ2-3; 7 bases map to TRBD2. J gave up 4 bases and V 4 bases, and 5 bases lay outside the gene matches. The CDR3 sequence is 14 residues long. The germline V gene encodes CDR1 SNHLY and CDR2 FYNNEI. The CDR3 DNA sequence: TGTGCCAGCAGTGTGCGGGAGAAGGCAGATACGCAGTATTTT. Residues: CASSVREKADTQYF.

V and J are TRBV28 and TRBJ1-6, with 8 nucleotides matching TRBD1. The CDR3 length is 14 residues. The V gene end was trimmed by 5 bases and the J gene end by 7 bases; junction bases not matched to a gene: 4. The germline V gene encodes CDR1 MDHEN and CDR2 SYDVKM. In DNA form, the CDR3 reads TGTGCCAGCAGTCTGGACAGGGTAAATTCACCCCTCCACTTT. Residues: CASSLDRVNSPLHF.

The chain uses TRBV10-3 and TRBJ2-2; 9 nucleotides agree with TRBD1. Germline CDR1 and CDR2: ENHRY and SYGVKD. The CDR3 has 16 amino acids. V lost 4 bases to trimming and J lost 6 bases; unmatched junction nucleotides: 9. The CDR3 here is CAISGTGGQGAGELFF. CDR3 nucleotide sequence: TGTGCCATCAGTGGCACGGGGGGACAGGGCGCCGGGGAGCTGTTTTTT.

This clone has at least ten counts. The chain combines TRBV7-7 with TRBJ2-4, with D unclear. V was pared by 1 base and J by 2 bases, with 9 bases between. This CDR3 spans 15 amino acids. From germline, CDR1 is SSHAT and CDR2 FNYEAQ (reference sequence). This chain's CDR3 is CASSLVGPTKNIQYF. Written as DNA, the CDR3 is TGTGCCAGCAGCTTAGTCGGGCCTACCAAAAACATTCAGTACTTC.

The CDR3 reads CASSSSVAGGPGEQFF. CDR3 nucleotide sequence: TGTGCCAGCAGTTCCTCGGTAGCGGGAGGGCCCGGTGAGCAGTTCTTC. The rearrangement joins TRBV6-6 to TRBJ2-1; 11 nucleotides align to TRBD2. The CDR3 spans 16 residues. Per germline, CDR1 MNHNY and CDR2 SVGAGI (reference sequence). V was pared by 4 bases and J by 9 bases, with 11 bases of the junction left unmatched.